Each of the 13 T cell receptor beta chains below was sequenced from the same sample in a study of Ad26.COV2.S vaccination and SARS-CoV-2 variants. Clones were sequenced by immunoSEQ multiplex PCR, and TCRdb holds only the in-frame ones, with some missing. The data contain around 350,000 clones, 92% of them seen just once; the ten biggest clones take up roughly 3.9%. The sequencing here drew on peripheral blood, taken after recovery from COVID-19. These receptors were taken from a human donor who had recovered from COVID-19.

The V call is TRBV19, the J call TRBJ1-1, with 7 bases lining up with TRBD1. Trimming at V came to 1 base and at J to 2 bases, leaving 4 bases not matched to a gene. The CDR3 consists of 15 residues. CDR1 is LNHDA, CDR2 SQIVND, per germline (reference sequence). The CDR3 nucleotides read TGTGCCAGTAGTATAGCGGGGACAGTAAACACTGAAGCTTTCTTT. This codes for CASSIAGTVNTEAFF.

This rearrangement joins TRBV7-9 to TRBJ1-5; TRBD1 agrees at 10 bases. The V segment lost 1 base and the J segment 6 bases; nucleotides outside the gene matches: 9. The V gene's germline CDR1 is SEHNR and CDR2 FQNEAQ (reference sequence). The CDR3 consists of 17 residues. The CDR3 sequence: CASSLGDRGSRVQPQHF. The CDR3, as DNA: TGTGCCAGCAGCTTAGGGGACAGGGGCTCCCGGGTTCAGCCCCAGCATTTT.

The chain joins TRBV9 to TRBJ2-3, with D perhaps matching TRBD1 or TRBD2 (5 bases each). Looked up from germline, CDR1 is SGDLS and CDR2 is YYNGEE. Trimming left V 1 base short and J 5 bases short, with 11 bases between. The CDR3 runs to 14 residues. The CDR3 coding sequence is TGTGCCAGCAGCGTACAAATGAGGGGAGATACGCAGTATTTT. Translating it yields CASSVQMRGDTQYF.

This chain joins TRBV7-9 and TRBJ1-1, with D unclear. This CDR3 has 17 amino acids. In germline, CDR1 is SEHNR, CDR2 FQNEAQ (reference sequence). With 4 bases removed from V and 4 bases from J, the gap between germline ends came to 22 bases. The CDR3 nucleotides are TGTGCCAGCAGCTCAACTCCGGGAGGTTGGGTTGGCACTGAAGCTTTCTTT. This translates into CASSSTPGGWVGTEAFF.

The chain recombines TRBV6-1 with TRBJ1-2; 8 bases are a match to TRBD1. Germline V gene data show CDR1 as MNHNS and CDR2 as SASEGT. The CDR3 runs to 14 residues. V shed 2 bases and J 9 bases; nucleotides not matched to a gene: 8. The CDR3 DNA is TGTGCCAGCAGTGAAACAGGGGGAATCCGAAGCTACACCTTC. The encoded protein is CASSETGGIRSYTF.

This sequence joins TRBV5-6 and TRBJ2-1, with 7 nucleotides matching TRBD1. The V and J ends lost 1 base and 8 bases, in that order; junction bases with no gene match: 9. CDR3 length: 15 amino acids. Germline V gene data show CDR1 as SGHDT and CDR2 as YYEEEE. The CDR3 region is CASSLFQGEMDEQFF. CDR3 nucleotides: TGTGCCAGCAGCTTGTTCCAGGGGGAAATGGATGAGCAGTTCTTC.

This sequence joins TRBV4-2 and TRBJ2-3, with D perhaps assigned TRBD1 or TRBD2 (6 bases each). This CDR3 has 16 residues. Deletions cut 4 bases from V and 0 bases from J, with 14 bases between. CDR1 is LGHNA and CDR2 is YNFKEQ in the germline V gene. Written as DNA, the CDR3 is TGTGCCAGCAGCCGACTAGAGGGGGTCAGCACAGATACGCAGTATTTT. Translating gives CASSRLEGVSTDTQYF.

The gene calls are TRBV5-1 and TRBJ1-2; no reliable D call. CDR3 length: 15 amino acids. Per the germline V gene, CDR1 is SGHRS and CDR2 is YFSETQ. V was pared by 1 base and J by 0 bases, with 10 bases between. CDR3 nucleotides: TGCGCCAGCAGCTTGTCTCCGGCAACTAACTATGGCTACACCTTC. Protein product: CASSLSPATNYGYTF.

The chain is built from TRBV7-2 and TRBJ1-5, with 7 bases aligning to TRBD1. The germline V gene encodes CDR1 SGHTA and CDR2 FQGNSA. CDR3 size: 15 residues. V was clipped by 5 bases and J by 3 bases; unmatched bases: 7. This CDR3 is CASSRVGQFNQPQHF. CDR3 DNA: TGTGCCAGCAGCCGCGTGGGACAGTTCAATCAGCCCCAGCATTTT.

J is TRBJ1-2 and V is TRBV5-1; TRBD1 is a possible D gene (6 bases). The V gene lost 4 bases and the J gene lost 4 bases, with 11 bases spanning the gap. Germline CDR1 SGHRS, CDR2 YFSETQ. This CDR3 is 13 amino acids long. This CDR3 reads CASSVDRGYGYTF. The CDR3 DNA reads as TGCGCCAGCAGCGTGGACAGAGGCTATGGCTACACCTTC.

This clone was seen once. The rearrangement links TRBV20-1 to TRBJ2-7; D is ambiguous. The length of the CDR3 is 11 residues. Trimming removed 1 base from V and 1 base from J, with 2 bases in between. Per the germline V gene, CDR1 is DFQATT and CDR2 is SNEGSKA (reference sequence). The CDR3 protein is CSARGSYEQYF. DNA of the CDR3: TGCAGTGCTAGAGGTTCCTACGAGCAGTACTTC.

J is TRBJ2-5 and V is TRBV18, with TRBD1 as a possible D gene (6 bases). Per the germline V gene, CDR1 is KGHSH and CDR2 is LQKENI. The CDR3 consists of 13 residues. Trimming took 1 base from V and 4 from J, leaving 7 bases between them. CDR3 loop: CASSPRGLETQYF. CDR3 nucleotides: TGTGCCAGCTCACCACGGGGGCTAGAGACCCAGTACTTC.

This clone was picked up one time. V gene TRBV27 combines with J gene TRBJ1-6; maybe TRBD1 (5 bases). Trimming removed 2 bases at V and 7 bases at J, with 9 bases between. The CDR3 is made up of 14 amino acids. Germline V gives CDR1 MNHEY, CDR2 SMNVEV (reference sequence). The CDR3 nucleotides are TGTGCCAGCAGTTTACAGGGTCCCAATTCACCCCTCCACTTT. As protein: CASSLQGPNSPLHF.